Listed here are 21 T cell receptor beta chains from one sample, sequenced in a study of T-cell memory formation after mild COVID-19. Each CDR3 protein is one row after TCRdb ran MiXCR on the 5' RACE reads. Among about 620,000 distinct CDR3 sequences listed, roughly 18% were seen once. Source material: PBMCs or a T cell subset sorted from them (not recorded which). These receptors originate from an adult woman who had mild COVID-19 (a few samples of this study predate the infection). Cell type and time point are not known.

Only a few counts were recorded for this clonotype. This rearrangement joins TRBV5-6 to TRBJ2-1; no clear D. This CDR3 is built from 14 residues. The germline V and J ends were trimmed by 0 bases and 5 bases, with 9 bases remaining between them. Per the germline V gene, CDR1 is SGHDT and CDR2 is YYEEEE. CDR3 sequence reads: CASSLGYTHNEQFF. CDR3 in DNA: TGTGCCAGCAGCTTGGGTTACACCCACAATGAGCAGTTCTTC.

The chain employs TRBV5-1 and TRBJ1-2; 7 positions match TRBD1. CDR1 and CDR2 (germline): SGHRS, YFSETQ. CDR3 length: 16 amino acids. The junction had 10 bases not matched to a gene; V was cut back by 0 bases and J by 5 bases. CDR3 loop: CASSLDASKGQYGYTF. The DNA for the CDR3 is TGCGCCAGCAGCTTGGACGCCAGCAAGGGACAGTATGGCTACACCTTC. The whole variable domain, remainder taken from reference TRBV5-1 and TRBJ1-2, is KAGVTQTPRYLIKTRGQQVTLSCSPISGHRSVSWYQQTPGQGLQFLFEYFSETQRNKGNFPGRFSGRQFSNSRSEMNVSTLELGDSALYLCASSLDASKGQYGYTFGSGTRLTVV.

The chain is built from TRBV7-6 and TRBJ2-1, with 7 bases lining up with TRBD2. V lost 7 bases to trimming and J lost 7 bases; unmatched junction nucleotides: 7. This CDR3 has 13 amino acids. Germline values: CDR1 SGHVS, CDR2 FNYEAQ. The CDR3 DNA sequence: TGTGCCAGCACCCGGACTAGTTCGAATGAGCAGTTCTTC. It is translated as CASTRTSSNEQFF.

This clonotype was seen a handful of times. The chain carries TRBV4-2 and TRBJ2-4; D is uncertain. Per germline, CDR1 LGHNA and CDR2 YNFKEQ. This CDR3 comprises 13 residues. The V gene lost 0 bases and the J gene lost 6 bases, with 6 bases spanning the gap. Written as DNA, the CDR3 is TGTGCCAGCAGCCAAGAGCAGATAAACATTCAGTACTTC. Its protein product is CASSQEQINIQYF.

The chain carries TRBV6-2 or TRBV6-3 and TRBJ2-5; 10 nucleotides line up with TRBD2. The germline gives CDR1 MNHEY, CDR2 SVGEGT. V gave up 6 bases and J gave up 5 bases; unmatched junction bases: 9. CDR3 length: 15 amino acids. CDR3 DNA: TGTGCCAGCAGGCTTAGCGGGGGGAGATGGGAGACCCAGTACTTC. It codes for CASRLSGGRWETQYF.

This clonotype was picked up a small number of times. The chain links TRBV5-1 to TRBJ2-3; 7 bases line up with TRBD2. V lost 7 bases and J lost 1; bases outside the gene matches: 6. CDR3 length: 14 amino acids. The germline V gene has CDR1 SGHRS and CDR2 YFSETQ. Here the CDR3 DNA reads TGCGCCAGCGAGGCGGGAGAGCGCACAGATACGCAGTATTTT. It encodes CASEAGERTDTQYF. Based on the CDR3 plus reference TRBV5-1 and TRBJ2-3, the full variable domain is KAGVTQTPRYLIKTRGQQVTLSCSPISGHRSVSWYQQTPGQGLQFLFEYFSETQRNKGNFPGRFSGRQFSNSRSEMNVSTLELGDSALYLCASEAGERTDTQYFGPGTRLTVL.

This clonotype was seen a few times. The chain combines TRBV12-3 or TRBV12-4 with TRBJ1-2; possibly TRBD1 for D (5 bases). Trimming removed 7 bases at V and 6 bases at J, with 18 bases between. The length of the CDR3 is 14 residues. The CDR3 sequence is CASTGPGSYHGYTF. CDR3 nucleotides: TGTGCCAGCACAGGGCCCGGCTCCTATCATGGCTACACCTTC.

This clonotype was seen more than once but under ten times. The V gene is TRBV19, the J gene TRBJ2-7; 12 bases align to TRBD2. J lost 5 bases, V lost 7 bases, and 9 bases had no gene match. Germline CDR1 reads LNHDA; CDR2 reads SQIVND (reference sequence). This CDR3 region has 15 residues. The CDR3 sequence is CASTERLAGADEQYF. CDR3 sequence (DNA): TGTGCCAGTACCGAAAGACTAGCGGGAGCTGACGAGCAGTACTTC.

The chain couples TRBV7-2 to TRBJ2-1; D is tentatively TRBD1 or TRBD2 (5 bases each). The CDR3 is made up of 11 amino acids. Germline loops: CDR1 SGHTA, CDR2 FQGNSA. V was pared by 3 bases and J by 14 bases, with 11 bases between. Here the CDR3 DNA reads TGTGCCAGCAGCTTGTTGGGGGAAGAGTTCTTC. Translation gives CASSLLGEEFF.

The table lists this clonotype with a few counts. V is TRBV7-8 and J is TRBJ2-7, with 7 positions matching TRBD2. The trim removed 2 bases at V and 1 base at J, leaving 8 bases unmatched. Germline assignment: CDR1 SGHVS and CDR2 FQNEAQ. This CDR3 comprises 16 residues. The CDR3 spells CASSLTRELWSYEQYF. The CDR3 bases are TGTGCCAGCAGCTTAACGCGGGAGTTATGGTCCTACGAGCAGTACTTC.

This chain joins TRBV14 and TRBJ1-1; D unresolved. V lost 3 bases, J lost 4 bases, and 12 bases lay in between. Germline-derived CDR1 and CDR2 are SGHDN and FVKESK. The CDR3 has 14 residues. The CDR3 spells CASSHLPGGTEAFF. The CDR3 region has the DNA TGTGCCAGCAGCCACCTGCCTGGTGGCACTGAAGCTTTCTTT.

This clonotype was seen only a few times. The chain is built from TRBV3-1 and TRBJ2-3; D is perhaps TRBD2 (5 bases). The CDR3 sequence is 18 residues long. Between the trimmed V and J ends, which lost 0 bases and 0 bases, there was a span of 16 bases. Germline V gene sequence: CDR1 LGHDT, CDR2 YNNKEL (reference sequence). CDR3: CASSQDRRASRSTDTQYF. CDR3 DNA sequence: TGTGCCAGCAGCCAAGATCGCCGCGCTAGCAGGAGCACAGATACGCAGTATTTT.

The rearrangement uses TRBV20-1 and TRBJ1-1, with 9 positions matching TRBD1. The germline V gene has CDR1 DFQATT and CDR2 SNEGSKA (reference sequence). Losses at the gene ends were 6 bases for V and 8 bases for J; bases not matched to a gene: 10. The CDR3 totals 13 residues. The CDR3 DNA sequence: TGCAGTGCCCTACAGGGGGCAAGGGTCGAAGCTTTCTTT. This translates into CSALQGARVEAFF.

The chain recombines TRBV7-9 with TRBJ2-6, with D unresolved. Germline V gives CDR1 SEHNR, CDR2 FQNEAQ (reference sequence). The V gene lost 0 bases and the J gene lost 4 bases, with 10 bases spanning the gap. CDR3 length: 16 residues. CDR3 residues: CASSLAVVGGANVLTF. CDR3 DNA sequence: TGTGCCAGCAGCTTAGCGGTGGTCGGGGGGGCCAACGTCCTGACTTTC.

This chain connects TRBV20-1 to TRBJ2-3; D gene uncertain. V was pared by 0 bases and J by 0 bases, with 10 bases between. The length of the CDR3 is 15 residues. Germline-derived CDR1 and CDR2 are DFQATT and SNEGSKA (reference sequence). The CDR3 nucleotides read TGCAGTGCTAGAGATCAATCACGGAGCACAGATACGCAGTATTTT. It encodes CSARDQSRSTDTQYF.

This clonotype was seen a few times. V and J are TRBV15 and TRBJ2-7, with D perhaps TRBD2 (6 bases). The CDR3 length is 13 residues. The V end lost 4 bases, the J end lost 4 bases, and 11 bases lay between the germline ends. Germline V lookup: CDR1 LNHNV, CDR2 YYDKDF (reference sequence). The CDR3 is CATSKVGGYEQYF. The CDR3 nucleotides read TGTGCCACCAGCAAGGTGGGGGGATACGAGCAGTACTTC.

In its sample, this clonotype was seen a few times. The CDR3, as DNA: TGTGCCAGCAGCTTAGAGCGGGGGGGCGGCTACGAGCAGTACTTC. Protein product: CASSLERGGGYEQYF. The chain links TRBV7-6 to TRBJ2-7, with 10 bases identical to TRBD2. Germline V lookup: CDR1 SGHVS, CDR2 FNYEAQ. The CDR3 is made up of 15 amino acids. J was trimmed by 3 bases and V by 1 base; bases with no gene match: 3.

The chain employs TRBV6-1 and TRBJ1-1; D unclear. The CDR3 loop spans 11 amino acids. Germline V gene lookup returns CDR1 MNHNS and CDR2 SASEGT. Trimming removed 6 bases at V and 10 bases at J, with 12 bases between. CDR3: CASRDTLGAFF. CDR3 DNA sequence: TGTGCCAGCAGAGACACGTTAGGAGCTTTCTTT.

This clonotype has only a few counts. This chain uses TRBV21-1 with TRBJ2-3; the table's D call, TRBD2, was not checked against the DNA. TRBV21-1 is labeled a pseudogene. The CDR3 has 15 residues. The CDR3, as DNA: TGTGCCAGCAGCAAAAAGCGGGAGCCAGGAGATACGCAGTATTTT. This gives the protein CASSKKREPGDTQYF.

This sequence joins TRBV19 and TRBJ2-7, with D hard to call. This CDR3 has 14 residues. Trimming took 3 bases from V and 2 from J, leaving 11 bases between them. Germline lookup yields CDR1 LNHDA and CDR2 SQIVND (reference sequence). CDR3 bases: TGTGCCAGTAGTATCCGAGTTAAGGCCTACGAGCAGTACTTC. It translates to CASSIRVKAYEQYF.

Many counts were recorded for this clonotype. The V call is TRBV4-3, the J call TRBJ2-1, with D hard to call. V lost 0 bases, J lost 9 bases, and 12 bases lay in between. Germline loops: CDR1 LGHNA, CDR2 YSLEER. This CDR3 contains 14 residues. This CDR3 reads CASSQERRRVEQFF. The DNA of the CDR3 is TGCGCCAGCAGCCAAGAGAGACGAAGGGTTGAGCAGTTCTTC.